This T cell receptor beta chain stems from a study of blood T cell repertoires in COVID-19. About the research overall: There were acute and convalescent COVID-19 samples, and they came from the United States, Italy and Spain. The cDNA or gDNA used as material had been derived from T cells, B-cell-depleted T cells, or PBMCs.

Repertoires were generated with immunoSEQ multiplex PCR, while TCRdb's copy carries only in-frame clones and drops some. The data hold approximately 200,000 clones, with around 90% observed a single time. Germline lookup yields CDR1 MNHEY and CDR2 SVGAGI. This CDR3 region has 11 residues. The V gene lost 7 bases and the J gene lost 3 bases, with 7 bases spanning the gap. The specimen was peripheral blood. This sequence was found in a man between 65 and 85 years old with acute or convalescent COVID-19. The V and J genes are TRBV6-5 and TRBJ2-7; D call uncertain. In DNA form, the CDR3 reads TGTGCCAGCACAAACAACTACGAGCAGTACTTC. Translated, it gives CASTNNYEQYF.